The T cell receptor (beta chain) described here comes from a study of cytomegalovirus exposure and HLA in healthy donors. Primers: 60 Vbeta forward and 13 Jbeta reverse. The assay was immunoSEQ multiplex PCR, and TCRdb's table has in-frame clones only and misses some. The table lists around 200,000 clones, nearly 80% of them singletons. As for this clone: The antigen remains undetermined.

Whole-study findings and limits: V- and J-gene trimming in TCR beta was tied to a missense DCLRE1C variant by an analysis performed later. As immune exposure information, only CMV serostatus was available.

This CDR3 has 15 residues. V lost 4 bases, J lost 2 bases, and 13 bases lay in between. From germline, CDR1 is SGHTA and CDR2 FQGNSA. V gene TRBV7-2 combines with J gene TRBJ2-3; D is perhaps TRBD2 (5 bases). The sample taken for sequencing was PBMCs. The receptor was derived from a man in his late teens or twenties in good health and CMV-seronegative. CDR3 region: CASSSPERYTDTQYF. The CDR3 coding sequence is TGTGCCAGCAGCTCCCCTGAGCGGTACACAGATACGCAGTATTTT.